Below, 25 T cell receptor beta chains from the same sample are listed, as sequenced in a study of T-cell memory formation after mild COVID-19. TCRdb used MiXCR to reprocess the 5' RACE reads, holding one entry per CDR3 protein. The sample consists of roughly 450,000 distinct CDR3 sequences, 15% to 20% of them appearing once. What was sequenced was PBMCs or a T cell subset sorted from them (not recorded which). The receptors derive from an adult woman who had mild COVID-19 (a few samples of this study predate the infection). Cell type and time point are not known.

This clonotype turned up a few times. V usage is TRBV4-1 and J usage is TRBJ1-3; D is uncertain. The CDR3 length is 12 residues. Germline V CDR1 and CDR2: MGHRA, YSYEKL. V was pared by 6 bases and J by 4 bases, with 7 bases between. The CDR3 is CASSSIGNTIYF. In nucleotides, the CDR3 is TGCGCCAGCAGTAGCATAGGAAACACCATATATTTT.

This rearrangement joins TRBV5-1 to TRBJ2-1; 8 bases align to TRBD2. Germline V gene data show CDR1 as SGHRS and CDR2 as YFSETQ. CDR3 size: 17 residues. The V gene end was trimmed by 2 bases and the J gene end by 2 bases; junction bases not matched to a gene: 9. CDR3 nucleotide sequence: TGCGCCAGCAGCTTTACTAGCGGTCCCGCCGCCTACAATGAGCAGTTCTTC. Translation: CASSFTSGPAAYNEQFF.

This sequence joins TRBV29-1 and TRBJ2-5, with TRBD2 identical over 14 bases. Trimming cost V 7 bases and J 4 bases; bases outside gene matches: 8. The CDR3 covers 15 residues. Germline V gene lookup returns CDR1 SQVTM and CDR2 ANQGSEA. The CDR3 loop is CSAGTSGRRGETQYF. The CDR3 DNA follows: TGCAGCGCCGGGACTAGCGGGAGAAGGGGAGAGACCCAGTACTTC.

In this sample, this clonotype turned up a few times. The chain has TRBV19 and TRBJ2-3; TRBD2 is a possible D gene (5 bases). V gave up 7 bases and J gave up 2 bases, with 10 bases separating them. Germline-derived CDR1 and CDR2 are LNHDA and SQIVND (reference sequence). The CDR3 length is 13 residues. The CDR3 reads CASTRGNTDTQYF. In DNA, the CDR3 is TGTGCCAGTACTAGAGGGAACACAGATACGCAGTATTTT.

Points on this clonotype: At one of its ends the junction is not consistent with the germline gene, which may arise from a read error. J is TRBJ2-7 and V is TRBV4-2; D assignment may be TRBD1 or TRBD2 (5 bases each). Germline assignment: CDR1 LGHNA and CDR2 YNFKEQ. The CDR3 extends over 15 amino acids. The DNA of the CDR3 is TGTGCCAGCAGCCAAGATTACCGGAGCCGGGACCAAATCTCCTTC. This gives the protein CASSQDYRSRDQISF.

This clonotype was observed a handful of times. The V and J genes are TRBV7-2 and TRBJ1-2; 12 nucleotides agree with TRBD1. The CDR3 has 15 residues. Trimming cost V 1 base and J 7 bases; bases outside gene matches: 4. Germline V lookup: CDR1 SGHTA, CDR2 FQGNSA. The chain's CDR3 is CASSLVGTGGLGYTF. For the CDR3, the DNA is TGTGCCAGCAGCTTAGTAGGGACAGGGGGCCTTGGCTACACCTTC.

This clonotype was seen only a few times. V is TRBV7-2 and J is TRBJ2-5; D ambiguous. The CDR3 length is 15 residues. V lost 1 base and J 4 bases, leaving 13 bases between the germline ends. The germline V gene has CDR1 SGHTA and CDR2 FQGNSA. CDR3 protein: CASSLDSTSGETQYF. The CDR3 DNA is TGTGCCAGCAGCTTAGACTCTACGAGTGGAGAGACCCAGTACTTC.

The chain links TRBV6-6 to TRBJ2-7; 8 nucleotides line up with TRBD1. Germline V gene lookup returns CDR1 MNHNY and CDR2 SVGAGI (reference sequence). J gave up 5 bases and V 6 bases, and 12 bases lay outside the gene matches. CDR3 length: 15 amino acids. CDR3 DNA sequence: TGTGCCAGCAGCCGACCGGGACAGGACTCAAACGAGCAGTACTTC. Its protein product is CASSRPGQDSNEQYF.

The chain joins TRBV24-1 to TRBJ2-7; D is possibly TRBD2 (6 bases). Per the germline V gene, CDR1 is KGHDR and CDR2 is SFDVKD. This CDR3 contains 15 residues. Deletions cut 3 bases from V and 1 base from J, with 12 bases between. CDR3 sequence (DNA): TGTGCCACCAGTGATCCAGCGGGTAGTTCCTACGAGCAGTACTTC. It encodes CATSDPAGSSYEQYF.

This clonotype was seen many times. The J gene is TRBJ1-1, the V gene TRBV7-2; no reliable D call. Per germline, CDR1 SGHTA and CDR2 FQGNSA. The V and J ends lost 2 bases and 1 base respectively, with 5 bases between them. CDR3 size: 13 residues. Here the CDR3 DNA reads TGTGCCAGCAGCTTACATCAGAACACTGAAGCTTTCTTT. This encodes CASSLHQNTEAFF.

This clonotype was detected a few times. The CDR3 region has the DNA TGTGCCAGCAGCGCCTTAGCGGGGGGGTTAGCCAAAAACATTCAGTACTTC. It translates to CASSALAGGLAKNIQYF. The J gene is TRBJ2-4, the V gene TRBV7-2; 11 bases agree with TRBD2. V lost 5 bases, J lost 0 bases, and 6 bases stayed unmatched. CDR3 length: 17 amino acids. Germline values: CDR1 SGHTA, CDR2 FQGNSA.

This clonotype was seen a few times. This rearrangement joins TRBV27 to TRBJ1-1; 7 positions match TRBD1. The CDR3 contains 14 residues. Trimming removed 4 bases from V and 7 bases from J; junction bases left unmatched: 9. The V gene's germline CDR1 is MNHEY and CDR2 SMNVEV (reference sequence). In nucleotides, the CDR3 is TGTGCCAGCAGTTCCCACAGGGACAGAGGTGAAGCTTTCTTT. It translates to CASSSHRDRGEAFF.

This chain connects TRBV27 to TRBJ1-1; D is undetermined. This CDR3 spans 16 amino acids. In germline, CDR1 is MNHEY, CDR2 SMNVEV (reference sequence). Trimming took off 7 bases at V and 4 bases at J, with 22 bases between the two ends. The CDR3 bases are TGTGCCAGCACCATGATCGGGAACTCGGCGGGCACTGAAGCTTTCTTT. This encodes CASTMIGNSAGTEAFF.

Only a few counts were recorded for this clonotype. The rearrangement links TRBV15 to TRBJ2-5, with D tentatively TRBD1 or TRBD2 (5 bases each). Between the trimmed V and J ends, which lost 4 bases and 5 bases, there was a span of 14 bases. Germline lookup yields CDR1 LNHNV and CDR2 YYDKDF (reference sequence). The length of the CDR3 is 14 residues. The CDR3 loop reads CATSKRDPRETQYF. CDR3 coding DNA: TGTGCCACCAGCAAACGGGACCCTCGGGAGACCCAGTACTTC.

A few counts support this clonotype. The rearrangement joins TRBV9 to TRBJ1-3; maybe TRBD1 (5 bases). The germline V and J ends were trimmed by 0 bases and 4 bases, with 14 bases remaining between them. Germline V CDR1 and CDR2: SGDLS, YYNGEE. This CDR3 comprises 16 residues. The CDR3 region is CASSVAGGNVGNTIYF. In nucleotides, the CDR3 is TGTGCCAGCAGCGTAGCTGGGGGGAACGTCGGAAACACCATATATTTT.

This chain joins TRBV27 and TRBJ1-2; possibly TRBD1 for D (5 bases). Looked up from germline, CDR1 is MNHEY and CDR2 is SMNVEV (reference sequence). CDR3 length equals 15 residues. The ends were cut back, 3 bases at V and 5 bases at J, with 16 bases in the middle. CDR3 DNA sequence: TGTGCCAGCAGTTTGGAGTCCCAGGGAGGGTATGGCTACACCTTC. Its translation is CASSLESQGGYGYTF.

The sample holds a few counts of this clonotype. CDR3 protein: CASSLRFVGTGGPQETQYF. The CDR3 DNA is TGTGCCAGCAGCTTGCGGTTTGTCGGGACAGGGGGCCCCCAAGAGACCCAGTACTTC. The V and J genes are TRBV5-4 and TRBJ2-5; 12 nucleotides line up with TRBD1. The length of the CDR3 is 19 residues. Germline CDR1 and CDR2: SGHNT and YYREEE (reference sequence). Trimming cost V 1 base and J 1 base; bases outside gene matches: 11.

This clonotype has only a few counts. The V and J genes are TRBV5-6 and TRBJ2-3, with 9 bases identical to TRBD1. Germline V gene lookup returns CDR1 SGHDT and CDR2 YYEEEE. V lost 3 bases to trimming and J lost 5 bases; unmatched junction nucleotides: 4. CDR3 length: 14 residues. CDR3 nucleotides: TGTGCCAGCAGCTCGGGACAGGGCGGAGATACGCAGTATTTT. Its protein product is CASSSGQGGDTQYF.

This clonotype was seen a few times. The rearrangement joins TRBV30 to TRBJ2-1, with a tentative D call TRBD1 (6 bases). The V end lost 1 base, the J end lost 6 bases, and 22 bases lay between the germline ends. Germline V gene data show CDR1 as GTSNPN and CDR2 as SVGIG (reference sequence). The CDR3 length is 17 residues. The CDR3 DNA reads as TGTGCCTGGAGTGGCGGGCGTGTCGTCACAGGGCCCAATGAGCAGTTCTTC. Amino acids: CAWSGGRVVTGPNEQFF.

In its sample, this clonotype was seen a few times. The chain joins TRBV5-1 to TRBJ1-1; 11 nucleotides agree with TRBD1. V shed 5 bases, J shed 4 bases, and the junction held 4 bases outside the gene matches. The CDR3 is made up of 14 amino acids. Germline V gene data show CDR1 as SGHRS and CDR2 as YFSETQ. Here the CDR3 DNA reads TGCGCCAGCAGGCTGGGACAGGGGGGCACTGAAGCTTTCTTT. Amino acids: CASRLGQGGTEAFF.

The chain recombines TRBV14 with TRBJ2-7, with D uncertain. V was cut by 0 bases and J by 6 bases, with 9 bases left in between. The germline gives CDR1 SGHDN, CDR2 FVKESK. The CDR3 is made up of 13 amino acids. CDR3: CASSQDLESEQYF. The CDR3 nucleotides read TGTGCCAGCAGCCAAGATCTGGAATCCGAGCAGTACTTC.

This clonotype was counted only a few times. The J gene is TRBJ1-1, the V gene TRBV5-1, with D possibly matching TRBD1 (5 bases). The CDR3 extends over 17 amino acids. Trimming cost V 4 bases and J 0 bases, with 19 bases left between them. CDR1 SGHRS and CDR2 YFSETQ come from the germline V gene. The CDR3: CASSPWDSLEMNTEAFF. The CDR3 nucleotides read TGCGCCAGCAGCCCATGGGACTCCTTGGAGATGAACACTGAAGCTTTCTTT.

The CDR3 reads CSARDGTWDGYTF. CDR3 coding DNA: TGCAGTGCTAGGGACGGGACTTGGGATGGCTACACCTTC. The J gene is TRBJ1-2, the V gene TRBV20-1, with D perhaps TRBD1 (5 bases). The CDR3 contains 13 residues. V shed 3 bases and J shed 6 bases, with 14 bases lying between them. The germline CDR1 and CDR2 sequences are DFQATT and SNEGSKA (reference sequence).

The rearrangement links TRBV4-3 to TRBJ2-1; possible D gene TRBD2, 7 bases. Germline CDR1 LGHNA, CDR2 YSLEER. The CDR3 sequence is 17 residues long. Trimming pared 0 bases from V and 4 bases from J, leaving 16 bases between. The CDR3 region has the DNA TGCGCCAGCAGCCAAGAAACAATGGGGGGGGCTTACAATGAGCAGTTCTTC. Translated, it gives CASSQETMGGAYNEQFF.

V usage is TRBV5-5 and J usage is TRBJ2-2, with no clear D. Germline assignment: CDR1 SGHKS and CDR2 YYEKEE (reference sequence). Trimming shortened V by 4 bases and J by 4 bases, and 17 bases separated the two germline ends. CDR3 size: 16 residues. The CDR3 DNA follows: TGTGCCAGCAGCCTCAACATGGCTCCGGCCACCGGGGAGCTGTTTTTT. Translation: CASSLNMAPATGELFF.